A single T cell receptor (beta chain) is shown here with its context. The specificity of this receptor is unknown. Base quality data are lacking; no much larger clone is found one base away. The library relied on the immunoSEQ multiplex PCR assay. For the multiplex PCR, a mixture combining 60 forward primers for TCR Vbeta segments and 13 reverse primers for TCR Jbeta segments was used. The CDR3 region of rearranged TCR beta genes was amplified from genomic DNA with a multiplex PCR assay. The amplified TCR beta libraries were sequenced on the Illumina HiSeq System as 87-base-pair reads. In the paper's pipeline: A later analysis counted 75 million to 100 million unique TCR beta chains across the 670 or so repertoires, and 9 million to 14 million of these chains were shared by at least two donors. Raw reads were error-corrected and collapsed into unique sequences by a nearest-neighbor algorithm in which closely related sequences were merged to remove PCR and sequencing errors. To assign V, D and J gene segments, CDR3 sequences were aligned to IMGT reference sequences. Each retained sequence needed at least a six-nucleotide match to both a V gene segment and a J gene segment. Rearrangements were called productive when the CDR3 lacked stop codons and stayed in frame with V and J; all others were non-productive. Following IMGT convention, CDR3 was defined as the stretch from the second conserved V-encoded cysteine up to the conserved J-encoded phenylalanine. The earlier analysis of about 610 of the donors excluded sequences that lacked an unambiguous match to a single V gene segment. In an earlier analysis of some 590 of the donors, a V segment was called functional when productive rearrangements were above 56.7%, and segregating when the standard deviation between donors exceeded 5%. A statistical classification framework was built to diagnose cytomegalovirus status from the catalog of TCR beta chain sequences. In a later analysis, V and J genes were assigned by comparing TCR nucleotide sequences against IMGT/GENE-DB human TR gene sequences. The TCRdist pipeline was used in a later analysis to assign CDR3 sequences and most-parsimonious VDJ recombination scenarios. A later analysis defined each TCR beta chain by its CDR3 amino acid sequence plus V-gene family, and excluded reads lacking a unique V-gene family. A later analysis removed roughly 590 highly shared, low-generation-probability nucleotide sequences to deal with suspected cross-contamination and a sequencing artifact. For each public chain, a later analysis derived a clonal expansion index from normalized ranks of inferred template counts within each repertoire. Generation probabilities in a later analysis came from a VDJ recombination model fitted to out-of-frame rearrangements, and those results were checked against IGoR. In a later analysis, hypergeometric tests were used to score TCR-TCR, TCR-HLA and TCR-CMV co-occurrence, with a repertoire-size bias correction applied to TCR pairs. False discovery rates were estimated in a later analysis by permuting HLA or CMV assignments 20 times. In a later analysis, co-occurring TCRs were grouped using DBSCAN, with TCRdist sequence similarity added in when clustering inside HLA-allele-positive subsets. Repertoires with fewer than 30,000 or more than 120,000 public chains were left out of co-occurrence clustering, as were four to six repertoires with anomalous nucleotide sharing. TCRdb took this table from immuneACCESS and kept in-frame rearrangements with V and J called. Such tables lack part of the clones; where checked against another copy, unresolved V genes explain under half of the gap, and the rest is unexplained. V, J and clone size reflect that table, while D and trimming were determined from the DNA. The sample records around 170,000 clones, over 80% of which are singletons. The ten largest clonotypes hold roughly 6.7% of the sample.

The cohort was made up of roughly 670 healthy bone marrow donors. At the time of sampling, every cohort member was nominally healthy, though immune exposures that went unrecorded were likely present. The donor was CMV seropositive and belonged to the group of over 250 seropositive cohort members. Each donor provided a peripheral blood sample, and peripheral blood mononuclear cells were used for TCR beta sequencing. The Qiagen DNeasy Blood Extraction Kit was used to extract genomic DNA from the blood cell samples. Looking up the germline V gene yields CDR1 SGHTA and CDR2 FQGNSA. The cysteine opens and the phenylalanine closes a CDR3 of 14 amino acids. Just the 42-base CDR3 DNA is kept, in frame starting at base 1. The V end loses 1 base and the J end loses 3 bases, and a stretch of 10 bases separates them. The sample belongs to a study of cytomegalovirus exposure and HLA in healthy donors (dated by TCRdb to about 2017). With respect to the entire study: According to an earlier analysis of 587 of the donors, about 179 million T cells yielded 117 million unique TCR beta sequences and 276 Gb of sequence data. Around 320 gigabases of sequencing data and approximately 85 million unique TCR sequences were included in an early release covering several hundred HLA-typed donors. The genetic ancestry cluster associated with self-reported Caucasian donors included over 65% of the approximately 400 genotyped donors. The aim of the study was to test whether cataloging public T cell receptors could identify signatures of past pathogen exposure. The study profiled the T cell repertoires of fewer than 850 subjects by immunosequencing and related them to cytomegalovirus serostatus. Besides the first cohort of roughly 660 subjects, a separate validation cohort made up of over 100 different subjects was used. To predict cytomegalovirus infection status, the study brought together high-throughput TCR immunosequencing, statistical association of individual TCRs with disease status, and machine learning. A later analysis re-examined previously published TCR beta repertoires from hundreds of donors and added high-resolution HLA genotyping to investigate patterns of TCR occurrence. Rather than using new phenotypic data, the later analysis identified candidate immune exposures from TCR beta sequences and from how often those sequences occurred across donors. An earlier analysis of fewer than 750 of the donors used high-throughput TCR beta sequencing to judge whether each TCR beta V gene segment behaved as functional or pseudogenic. Donor age, sex, ethnicity and CMV serostatus were collected together with the repertoire data. In a later genetic analysis, genome-wide SNP genotypes for 398 of the 666 donors were used, and that subset was treated as a discovery cohort. All discovery cohort repertoires had been generated on a single sequencing platform. Both class I and class II loci were covered by HLA typing, at four-digit resolution. Typing coverage varied by locus: roughly 629-640 donors for A, B, C, DRB1 and DQB1; approximately 560 for DQA1; around 570 for DPA1; approximately 450 for DPB1. Roughly five DR-DQ haplotypes were handled as single units for association and clustering, since linkage in the cohort was strong. Among about 360 genotyped donors of the cohort, an average of around 240,000 unique TCR beta nucleotide sequences were sequenced per donor, around 18% of them non-productive. General study outcomes and caveats: Sequencing depth was assumed to be roughly uniform across donors in the presence/absence analyses, though that assumption may not hold. While some public TCRs were present in many individuals, most TCR sequences turned up only very rarely across donors. In vitro tests confirmed that a few of the cytomegalovirus-associated TCR beta chains recognize cytomegalovirus antigens. In a later analysis, the rate of TCR association differed among HLA loci, with DRB1 alleles having the most associated TCRs and HLA-C alleles having the fewest. In a later analysis, HLA-associated TCR beta chains were found to be more clonally expanded and to have lower generation probabilities than equally common non-associated chains. A group of highly shared sequence variants was considered likely to be a technical artifact of the sequencing pipeline. V-gene and J-gene trimming of TCR beta chains was associated with a missense DCLRE1C variant in a later genetic analysis, and the association was replicated in an independent cohort. Some IMGT-functional V segments, including TRBV6-2 and TRBV6-3, could not be told apart with the 87-base-pair reads, so those segments were excluded. Correlated functional status among segregating V segments might be attributable to linkage disequilibrium, but an unknown experimental factor could not be ruled out. Several of the top co-occurrence clusters appeared to be linked to parvovirus B19, influenza, CMV and Epstein-Barr virus, according to a later analysis. In a later genetic analysis, fewer N-insertions in productive TCRs were reported among donors in an Asian-associated ancestry cluster than the approximately 630-donor mean. A further reported finding was that TCR beta sequences accurately predicted the HLA-A and HLA-B alleles for most subjects in the first cohort. A later analysis found that most CMV-associated TCR beta chains appeared HLA-restricted, with HLA associations seemingly driven largely by CMV exposure. Assigning TCR associations to individual alleles was difficult when HLA alleles, especially DR and DQ, strongly co-occurred. Because HLA typing was missing for some donors at each locus, association tests included only the typed subset. An earlier analysis of roughly 570 of the donors showed that most TCR beta V segments appeared in productive rearrangements either about 90% or about 30% of the time, which broadly matched IMGT annotations. In a later analysis, about 17,000 TCR beta sequences were associated with specific HLA alleles at a false discovery rate of 0.05. The study gave a list of under 200 TCR beta chains associated with cytomegalovirus. Immune exposure information for the cohort was limited to CMV serostatus. Some 16 rarely observed V segments, including chromosome 9 orphons, were excluded from the earlier analysis of several hundred of the donors because counts were too low. It was suggested by the authors that the approach could potentially be generalized to other disease states and immunological phenotypes. Only TCR beta chains were sequenced in this cohort, and the absence of alpha or paired-chain data limited detectable features. The classifier was reported to diagnose cytomegalovirus status with high specificity and sensitivity in both the original cohort and the validation cohort.

Specimen: PBMCs. The clonotype originates from a man in his forties in good health and CMV-seropositive. The rearranged chain carries TRBV7-2 and TRBJ2-7; the D gene identity is not certain. The CDR3 reads as follows: CASSLDRVSYEQYF. In nucleotides, the sequence is TGTGCCAGCAGCTTAGACCGCGTGAGCTACGAGCAGTACTTC.